This T cell receptor (beta chain) was sequenced during a study of blood T cell repertoires in COVID-19. At the level of the study: COVID-19 samples from acute and convalescent phases originated in the United States, Italy and Spain.

This clone was detected only once. Other nucleotide sequences from this sample produce the same CDR3. This CDR3 is 14 amino acids long. Per germline, CDR1 GTSNPN and CDR2 SVGIG (reference sequence). The V gene end was trimmed by 1 base and the J gene end by 7 bases; junction bases not matched to a gene: 5. This table comes from immunoSEQ multiplex PCR, and its TCRdb copy is limited to in-frame clones, with some not included. The sample holds about 240,000 clones, around nine tenths seen once. The source is a woman aged 40 to 50 who had recovered from COVID-19. The sequenced material came from peripheral blood. This chain joins TRBV30 and TRBJ1-5; the match to TRBD1 covers 9 bases. CDR3 nucleotide sequence: TGTGCCTGGAGTGGGGGACAGGGCGGCCAGCCCCAGCATTTT. Its translation: CAWSGGQGGQPQHF.